Described below is a single TCR beta chain sequence and its context. As yet, its antigen is unknown. Symptoms, serum thyroxine and TRAb, thyroid ultrasound, and orbital computed tomography formed the diagnostic basis. For repertoire sequencing, the TCR beta CDR3 regions were amplified from RNA transcripts. RT-PCR was first run with HTBI primers, then multiplex PCR in a second round. TCRdb used MiXCR to reprocess the multiplex PCR reads, holding one entry per CDR3 protein. The sample includes approximately 700,000 distinct CDR3 sequences, roughly two fifths of them seen just once. These data come from a study of Graves' ophthalmopathy and Graves' hyperthyroidism. Findings and limits, study-wide: Blood contained most expanded thyroid clonotypes exceeding 0.001 frequency.

The CDR3 runs to 13 residues. V was clipped by 8 bases and J by 4 bases, with 14 bases between them. Germline V gene data show CDR1 as LNHDA and CDR2 as SQIVND (reference sequence). This chain links TRBV19 with TRBJ1-2, with D possibly being TRBD1 (5 bases). The sequenced sample consisted of peripheral blood. This TCR was sampled from an adult man with Graves' ophthalmopathy. The CDR3 reads CASRVGVGYGYTF. The CDR3 DNA reads TGTGCCAGTCGGGTAGGGGTCGGCTATGGCTACACCTTC.